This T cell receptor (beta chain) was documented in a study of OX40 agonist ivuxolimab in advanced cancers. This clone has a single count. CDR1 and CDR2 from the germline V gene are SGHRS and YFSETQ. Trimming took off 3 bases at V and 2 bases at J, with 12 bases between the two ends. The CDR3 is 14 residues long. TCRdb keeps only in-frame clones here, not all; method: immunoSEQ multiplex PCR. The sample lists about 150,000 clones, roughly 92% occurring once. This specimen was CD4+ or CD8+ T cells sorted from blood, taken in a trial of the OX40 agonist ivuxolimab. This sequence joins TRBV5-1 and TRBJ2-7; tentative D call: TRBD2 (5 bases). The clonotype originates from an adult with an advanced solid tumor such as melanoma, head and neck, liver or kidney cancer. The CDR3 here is CASSSSGPPYEQYF. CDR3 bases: TGCGCCAGCAGCTCAAGCGGACCCCCCTACGAGCAGTACTTC. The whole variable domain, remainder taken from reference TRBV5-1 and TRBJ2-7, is KAGVTQTPRYLIKTRGQQVTLSCSPISGHRSVSWYQQTPGQGLQFLFEYFSETQRNKGNFPGRFSGRQFSNSRSEMNVSTLELGDSALYLCASSSSGPPYEQYFGPGTRLTVT.